The 19 T cell receptor beta chains listed next were all sequenced from one sample in a study of shared clonotypes between healthy human individuals. TCRdb keeps only in-frame clones here, not all; method: immunoSEQ multiplex PCR. The sample has about 980,000 clones, about three quarters seen once; the top ten hold approximately 1.5%. Sequencing used memory CD4+ T cells sorted from blood. Subset: CD45RA-negative fraction. Receptor source: a man younger than 30 in good health.

The J gene is TRBJ2-4, the V gene TRBV4-3; D not certain. Germline-derived CDR1 and CDR2 are LGHNA and YSLEER. The ends were cut back, 0 bases at V and 8 bases at J, with 11 bases in the middle. CDR3 length: 14 residues. The CDR3 nucleotides read TGCGCCAGCAGCCAAGACACGAGTGGTGACATTCAGTACTTC. Its protein is CASSQDTSGDIQYF.

The chain uses TRBV15 and TRBJ2-1, with 8 positions matching TRBD2. V was clipped by 8 bases and J by 1 base; unmatched bases: 16. CDR3 length: 18 residues. Germline CDR1 and CDR2: LNHNV and YYDKDF (reference sequence). CDR3 loop: CATHPSKVAGLSYNEQFF. The CDR3 coding sequence is TGTGCCACCCACCCCTCGAAGGTAGCGGGACTATCCTACAATGAGCAGTTCTTC. Combining the CDR3 with reference TRBV15 and TRBJ2-1 gives the whole variable domain DAMVIQNPRYQVTQFGKPVTLSCSQTLNHNVMYWYQQKSSQAPKLLFHYYDKDFNNEADTPDNFQSRRPNTSFCFLDIRSPGLGDTAMYLCATHPSKVAGLSYNEQFFGPGTRLTVL.

This chain connects TRBV5-1 to TRBJ1-2; D is possibly TRBD1 (5 bases). Germline loops: CDR1 SGHRS, CDR2 YFSETQ. The length of the CDR3 is 15 residues. The V end lost 1 base, the J end lost 6 bases, and 16 bases lay between the germline ends. The CDR3 coding sequence is TGCGCCAGCAGCTTGTCAGGGTTATCCGGGGATGGCTACACCTTC. This gives the protein CASSLSGLSGDGYTF.

The chain uses TRBV5-4 and TRBJ2-7; TRBD1 matches at 9 bases. The CDR3 runs 13 residues. In germline, CDR1 is SGHNT, CDR2 YYREEE (reference sequence). J was trimmed by 6 bases and V by 9 bases; bases with no gene match: 10. CDR3 bases: TGTGCCACCCAGGCCGGGACAGGGCGCGAGCAGTACTTC. Translating gives CATQAGTGREQYF.

The CDR3 nucleotides read TGTGCCAGTAGCCATGGGGACAGGGCCTATGGCTACACCTTC. Translating it yields CASSHGDRAYGYTF. V and J are TRBV19 and TRBJ1-2; 9 bases line up with TRBD1. The germline CDR1 and CDR2 sequences are LNHDA and SQIVND (reference sequence). Trimming at V came to 6 bases and at J to 4 bases, leaving 6 bases not matched to a gene. This CDR3 spans 14 amino acids.

This clone has just one count. CDR3 nucleotide sequence: TGTGCCAGCAGCTCCGGGACAGGAGTGGAAAAACTGTTTTTT. The encoded protein is CASSSGTGVEKLFF. This chain joins TRBV7-9 and TRBJ1-4; 8 positions match TRBD1. CDR1 SEHNR and CDR2 FQNEAQ come from the germline V gene (reference sequence). CDR3 length: 14 residues. V was pared by 4 bases and J by 8 bases, with 6 bases of the junction left unmatched.

The rearrangement joins TRBV28 to TRBJ1-1; D is undetermined. The CDR3 has 15 residues. Trimming left V 1 base short and J 0 bases short, with 9 bases between. Germline V gene lookup returns CDR1 MDHEN and CDR2 SYDVKM. The CDR3 nucleotides read TGTGCCAGCAGTTTATTGTGGGGTATGAACACTGAAGCTTTCTTT. Protein: CASSLLWGMNTEAFF.

The chain recombines TRBV19 with TRBJ2-1, with 8 bases fitting TRBD1. The V gene's germline CDR1 is LNHDA and CDR2 SQIVND (reference sequence). The CDR3 loop spans 15 amino acids. Unmatched junction bases numbered 2, after V lost 0 bases and J lost 4 bases. The CDR3 spells CASSIDRGPYNEQFF. CDR3 coding DNA: TGTGCCAGTAGTATAGACAGGGGGCCTTACAATGAGCAGTTCTTC.

This chain joins TRBV13 and TRBJ2-5; 7 bases match TRBD2. Germline trimming cut 5 bases from V and 5 bases from J; bases unmatched to any gene: 11. The CDR3 contains 15 residues. CDR1 is PRHDT, CDR2 FYEKMQ, per germline (reference sequence). CDR3 sequence reads: CASSLRGFGRETQYF. In DNA form, the CDR3 reads TGTGCCAGCAGCCTACGGGGATTCGGGAGGGAGACCCAGTACTTC.

V is TRBV6-1 and J is TRBJ2-3; 7 nucleotides match TRBD2. This CDR3 has 16 amino acids. In germline, CDR1 is MNHNS, CDR2 SASEGT. The ends lost 0 bases at V and 1 base at J; junction bases unmatched: 4. The DNA of the CDR3 is TGTGCCAGCAGTGAAGCTCGACTAGCCGGCACAGATACGCAGTATTTT. This encodes CASSEARLAGTDTQYF.

The chain combines TRBV6-5 with TRBJ2-7, with unresolved D. The CDR3 is made up of 11 amino acids. V was pared by 6 bases and J by 7 bases, with 10 bases between. Germline V lookup: CDR1 MNHEY, CDR2 SVGAGI. The CDR3 sequence is CASRNSREQYF. Written as DNA, the CDR3 is TGTGCCAGCAGAAACTCGAGGGAGCAGTACTTC.

The chain combines TRBV7-3 with TRBJ2-5; 10 nucleotides agree with TRBD2. This CDR3 has 15 amino acids. The V gene end was trimmed by 4 bases and the J gene end by 5 bases; junction bases not matched to a gene: 7. From germline, CDR1 is SGHTA and CDR2 FQGTGA. The CDR3 loop reads CASSWSGGVRETQYF. In DNA, the CDR3 is TGTGCCAGCAGCTGGAGCGGGGGGGTTCGGGAGACCCAGTACTTC.

The chain combines TRBV11-2 with TRBJ2-1; D tentatively reads TRBD1 or TRBD2 (5 bases each). V was clipped by 5 bases and J by 9 bases, with 17 bases between them. Germline V gene data show CDR1 as SGHAT and CDR2 as FQNNGV. The CDR3 extends over 14 amino acids. The DNA for the CDR3 is TGTGCCAGCAGCCCTAACGTACTTGGGGGTGAGCAGTTCTTC. The encoded protein is CASSPNVLGGEQFF.

The rearrangement links TRBV6-4 to TRBJ1-2; the D gene is possibly TRBD1 (5 bases). Germline V CDR1 and CDR2: MRHNA, SNTAGT. The germline V and J ends were trimmed by 3 bases and 8 bases, with 16 bases remaining between them. The CDR3 covers 14 residues. The CDR3 reads CASSEEGALGGYTF. In DNA form, the CDR3 reads TGTGCCAGCAGTGAGGAAGGGGCGCTGGGGGGCTACACCTTC.

The chain employs TRBV5-1 and TRBJ2-7; 7 nucleotides agree with TRBD1. CDR3 length: 15 residues. From germline, CDR1 is SGHRS and CDR2 YFSETQ. The ends lost 4 bases at V and 3 bases at J; junction bases unmatched: 10. The CDR3 bases are TGCGCCAGCAGCCGAACAGGGGATCGGGGCTACGAGCAGTACTTC. It encodes CASSRTGDRGYEQYF.

Only one count was recorded for this clone. The gene calls are TRBV27 and TRBJ2-7; the match to TRBD1 covers 9 bases. This CDR3 is 15 amino acids long. Trimming at V came to 5 bases and at J to 4 bases, leaving 9 bases not matched to a gene. Germline V lookup: CDR1 MNHEY, CDR2 SMNVEV (reference sequence). The CDR3 DNA sequence: TGTGCCAGCAGTCACCGGGACAGGGCTATGTACGAGCAGTACTTC. This gives the protein CASSHRDRAMYEQYF.

The chain has TRBV28 and TRBJ2-7; D call uncertain. The V end was cut by 7 bases, the J end by 0 bases, with 10 bases between. The germline V gene has CDR1 MDHEN and CDR2 SYDVKM. The CDR3 runs to 13 residues. CDR3 DNA sequence: TGTGCCAGCATTGAGGCAGGCTCCTACGAGCAGTACTTC. It is translated as CASIEAGSYEQYF.

The chain has TRBV19 and TRBJ2-1, with TRBD2 matching 10 bases. Germline V gene data show CDR1 as LNHDA and CDR2 as SQIVND (reference sequence). The CDR3 totals 19 residues. With 4 bases clipped from V and 0 bases from J, the junction kept 12 bases outside the gene matches. CDR3 coding DNA: TGTGCCAGTAGTAGGAGAGGTCCTAGCGGGGGAAGCTCCTACAATGAGCAGTTCTTC. Translation gives CASSRRGPSGGSSYNEQFF.

This clone was recorded many times. The chain is built from TRBV6-5 and TRBJ1-6, with D hard to call. CDR3 length: 13 amino acids. Germline V CDR1 and CDR2: MNHEY, SVGAGI. The ends were cut back, 2 bases at V and 7 bases at J, with 6 bases in the middle. The CDR3 loop is CASSYKRNSPLHF. The CDR3 nucleotides are TGTGCCAGCAGTTACAAGAGAAATTCACCCCTCCACTTT.